The 15 T cell receptor beta chains below come from one sample, sequenced in a study of OX40 agonist ivuxolimab in advanced cancers. Measured with immunoSEQ multiplex PCR; TCRdb has only the in-frame clones, and not every one. The sample has some 65,000 clones; around 86% are singletons. The source material was CD4+ or CD8+ T cells sorted from blood, sampled in a trial of the OX40 agonist ivuxolimab. The receptors stem from an adult with an advanced solid tumor such as melanoma, head and neck, liver or kidney cancer.

V and J are TRBV19 and TRBJ2-3; D is uncertain. Between the trimmed V and J ends, which lost 6 bases and 3 bases, there was a span of 16 bases. This CDR3 region has 15 residues. CDR1 is LNHDA, CDR2 SQIVND, per germline (reference sequence). CDR3 DNA sequence: TGTGCCAGTAGCTCCAAAGAGTTGGGGACAGATACGCAGTATTTT. Translated: CASSSKELGTDTQYF.

This chain links TRBV11-3 with TRBJ2-3; D is perhaps TRBD2 (6 bases). Between the trimmed V and J ends, which lost 3 bases and 6 bases, there was a span of 16 bases. CDR1 and CDR2 from the germline V gene are SGHNT and YENEEA. The CDR3 covers 15 residues. The DNA of the CDR3 is TGTGCCAGCAGCTTCCTCGGCGGGGTTGAGGATACGCAGTATTTT. Encoded protein: CASSFLGGVEDTQYF.

The V gene is TRBV5-5, the J gene TRBJ1-2; TRBD1 might be the D (6 bases). The CDR3 runs 13 residues. The V gene's germline CDR1 is SGHKS and CDR2 YYEKEE (reference sequence). V gave up 3 bases and J gave up 7 bases, with 13 bases separating them. CDR3 nucleotide sequence: TGTGCCAGCAGCTGGGGGGCAGATGGTGGCTACACCTTC. The encoded protein is CASSWGADGGYTF.

The V call is TRBV7-6, the J call TRBJ1-6, with a weak D call TRBD1 (6 bases). Germline loops: CDR1 SGHVS, CDR2 FNYEAQ. Trimming took 5 bases from V and 10 from J, leaving 15 bases between them. This CDR3 region has 14 residues. In nucleotides, the CDR3 is TGTGCCAGCAGCCCGGGGGCAGGCGGCTCACCCCTCCACTTT. This codes for CASSPGAGGSPLHF.

The chain recombines TRBV4-3 with TRBJ1-1; D uncertain. The CDR3 has 15 residues. Germline V gene data show CDR1 as LGHNA and CDR2 as YSLEER. Trimming removed 0 bases at V and 1 base at J, with 9 bases between. The CDR3 here is CASSQDVNRNTEAFF. CDR3 DNA sequence: TGCGCCAGCAGCCAAGACGTTAATAGGAACACTGAAGCTTTCTTT.

This clone has a single count. The chain recombines TRBV6-1 with TRBJ1-3; D is uncertain. Germline V gene sequence: CDR1 MNHNS, CDR2 SASEGT. This CDR3 region has 14 residues. The V end was cut by 6 bases, the J end by 0 bases, with 9 bases between. The CDR3, as DNA: TGTGCCAGCAGGGATTATAGCTCTGGAAACACCATATATTTT. Encoded protein: CASRDYSSGNTIYF.

This chain joins TRBV2 and TRBJ1-2, with a tentative D call TRBD1 (6 bases). This CDR3 spans 14 amino acids. In germline, CDR1 is SNHLY, CDR2 FYNNEI. The V gene lost 3 bases and the J gene lost 4 bases, with 12 bases spanning the gap. The CDR3, as DNA: TGTGCCAGCAGTGAGGGGACAAGGAGCTATGGCTACACCTTC. It encodes CASSEGTRSYGYTF. Combining the CDR3 with reference TRBV2 and TRBJ1-2 gives the whole variable domain EPEVTQTPSHQVTQMGQEVILRCVPISNHLYFYWYRQILGQKVEFLVSFYNNEISEKSEIFDDQFSVERPDGSNFTLKIRSTKLEDSAMYFCASSEGTRSYGYTFGSGTRLTVV.

The rearrangement links TRBV11-2 to TRBJ2-1; the D gene could be TRBD1 or TRBD2 (5 bases each). The CDR3 is 13 residues long. The germline CDR1 and CDR2 sequences are SGHAT and FQNNGV. V was clipped by 5 bases and J by 4 bases, with 9 bases between them. The CDR3 DNA is TGTGCCAGCAGCCGGGACGTTTACAATGAGCAGTTCTTC. Its translation: CASSRDVYNEQFF.

This chain links TRBV5-6 with TRBJ2-7, with D hard to call. The CDR3 totals 15 residues. CDR1 and CDR2 (germline): SGHDT, YYEEEE. Trimming left V 1 base short and J 5 bases short, with 16 bases between. CDR3: CASSLIWISPDEQYF. The CDR3 region has the DNA TGTGCCAGCAGCTTGATTTGGATTTCCCCTGACGAGCAGTACTTC.

This clone was seen more than once but under ten times. This chain connects TRBV4-2 to TRBJ1-3, with no clear D. Germline-derived CDR1 and CDR2 are LGHNA and YNFKEQ. The CDR3 length is 12 residues. Trimming left V 1 base short and J 7 bases short, with 5 bases between. CDR3 coding DNA: TGTGCCAGCAGCCAAGCTTTCAACACCATATATTTT. It yields the protein CASSQAFNTIYF.

As concerns this clone: This CDR3 is also generated by other DNA sequences in the sample. This chain's CDR3 is CASSQEGTSGGTQYF. CDR3 bases: TGTGCCAGCAGCCAAGAGGGGACTAGCGGGGGGACCCAGTACTTC. The chain couples TRBV4-2 to TRBJ2-5; 14 bases line up with TRBD2. V trimming: 0 bases; J trimming: 7 bases; junction bases outside the gene matches: 1. The CDR3 is made up of 15 amino acids. CDR1 and CDR2 from the germline V gene are LGHNA and YNFKEQ.

The V call is TRBV6-1, the J call TRBJ2-7; D remains ambiguous. The V end lost 11 bases, the J end lost 5 bases, and 22 bases lay between the germline ends. In germline, CDR1 is MNHNS, CDR2 SASEGT. This CDR3 has 14 amino acids. This CDR3 is CAPRRHGGKDEQYF. The CDR3 DNA is TGTGCCCCCAGACGCCACGGCGGAAAAGACGAGCAGTACTTC.

V usage is TRBV11-1 and J usage is TRBJ2-1; 11 nucleotides line up with TRBD2. The V gene's germline CDR1 is SGHAT and CDR2 FQDESV (reference sequence). V shed 3 bases and J 0 bases; nucleotides not matched to a gene: 10. There are 19 residues in the CDR3. The CDR3 loop is CASSFAPSGGKNSYNEQFF. The CDR3 nucleotides are TGTGCCAGCAGCTTTGCGCCTAGCGGGGGGAAAAACTCCTACAATGAGCAGTTCTTC.

The chain uses TRBV6-1 and TRBJ2-1, with D hard to call. The CDR3 runs 15 residues. V was clipped by 3 bases and J by 4 bases, with 13 bases between them. Germline CDR1 is MNHNS and CDR2 is SASEGT. Written as DNA, the CDR3 is TGTGCCAGCAGTGATTCGCGGACCATTTACAATGAGCAGTTCTTC. Its protein is CASSDSRTIYNEQFF.

This clone appeared once. The V and J genes are TRBV5-1 and TRBJ2-7; D call uncertain. The germline V gene has CDR1 SGHRS and CDR2 YFSETQ. The CDR3 covers 14 residues. Trimming pared 4 bases from V and 3 bases from J, leaving 14 bases between. As DNA, the CDR3 is TGCGCCAGCAGCCGCCAGGACGGCCTCTACGAGCAGTACTTC. Translated, it gives CASSRQDGLYEQYF.